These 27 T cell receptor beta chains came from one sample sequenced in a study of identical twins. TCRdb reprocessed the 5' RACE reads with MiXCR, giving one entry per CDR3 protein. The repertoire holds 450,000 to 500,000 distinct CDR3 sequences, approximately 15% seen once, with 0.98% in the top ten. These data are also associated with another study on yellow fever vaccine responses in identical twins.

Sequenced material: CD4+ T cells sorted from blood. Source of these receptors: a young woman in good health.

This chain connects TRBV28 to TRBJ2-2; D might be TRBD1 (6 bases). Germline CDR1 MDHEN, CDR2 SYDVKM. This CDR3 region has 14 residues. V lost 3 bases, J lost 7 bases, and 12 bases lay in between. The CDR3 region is CASSFRTGIGELFF. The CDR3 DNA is TGTGCCAGCAGTTTTCGCACAGGGATCGGGGAGCTGTTTTTT.

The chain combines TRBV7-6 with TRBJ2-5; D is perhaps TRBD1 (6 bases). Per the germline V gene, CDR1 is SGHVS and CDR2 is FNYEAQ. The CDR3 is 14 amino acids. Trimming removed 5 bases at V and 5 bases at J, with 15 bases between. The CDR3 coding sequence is TGTGCCAGCAGCGGGACCGGGACATCGGAGACCCAGTACTTC. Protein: CASSGTGTSETQYF.

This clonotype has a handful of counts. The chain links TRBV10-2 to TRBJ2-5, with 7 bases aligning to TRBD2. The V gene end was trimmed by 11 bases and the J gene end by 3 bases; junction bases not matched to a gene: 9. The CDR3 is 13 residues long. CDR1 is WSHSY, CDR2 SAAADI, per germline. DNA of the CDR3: TGCGCCGTCGGGGCGGGGAGGGAAGAGACCCAGTACTTC. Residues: CAVGAGREETQYF.

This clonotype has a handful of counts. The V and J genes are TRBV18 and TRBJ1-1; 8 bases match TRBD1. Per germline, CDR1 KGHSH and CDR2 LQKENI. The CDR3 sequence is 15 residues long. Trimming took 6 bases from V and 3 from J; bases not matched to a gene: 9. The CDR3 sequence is CASSGFQGADTEAFF. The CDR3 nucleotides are TGTGCCAGCTCCGGTTTTCAGGGGGCGGACACTGAAGCTTTCTTT.

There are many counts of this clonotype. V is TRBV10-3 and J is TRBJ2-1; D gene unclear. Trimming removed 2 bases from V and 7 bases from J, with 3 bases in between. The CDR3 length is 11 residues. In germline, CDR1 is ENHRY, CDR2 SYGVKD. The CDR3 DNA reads TGTGCCATCAGTGAGGGAAATGAGCAGTTCTTC. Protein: CAISEGNEQFF.

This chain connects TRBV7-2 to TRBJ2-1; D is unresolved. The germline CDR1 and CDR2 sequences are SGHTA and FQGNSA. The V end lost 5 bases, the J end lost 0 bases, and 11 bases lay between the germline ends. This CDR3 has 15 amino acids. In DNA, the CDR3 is TGTGCCAGCAGCCAAAGACCTACCTCCTACAATGAGCAGTTCTTC. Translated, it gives CASSQRPTSYNEQFF.

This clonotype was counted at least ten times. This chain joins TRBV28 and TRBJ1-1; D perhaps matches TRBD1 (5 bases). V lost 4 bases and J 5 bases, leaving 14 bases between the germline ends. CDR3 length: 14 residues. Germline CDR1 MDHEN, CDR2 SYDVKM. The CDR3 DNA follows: TGTGCCAGCAGTTCTCCGGGACTTACGACTGAAGCTTTCTTT. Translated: CASSSPGLTTEAFF.

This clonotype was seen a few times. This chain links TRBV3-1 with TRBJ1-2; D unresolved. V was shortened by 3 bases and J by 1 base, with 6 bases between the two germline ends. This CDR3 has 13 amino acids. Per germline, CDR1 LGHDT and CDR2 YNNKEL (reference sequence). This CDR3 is CASSQPGNYGYTF. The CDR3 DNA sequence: TGTGCCAGCAGCCAGCCGGGTAACTATGGCTACACCTTC. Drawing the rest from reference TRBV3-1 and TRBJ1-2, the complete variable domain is DTAVSQTPKYLVTQMGNDKSIKCEQNLGHDTMYWYKQDSKKFLKIMFSYNNKELIINETVPNRFSPKSPDKAHLNLHINSLELGDSAVYFCASSQPGNYGYTFGSGTRLTVV.

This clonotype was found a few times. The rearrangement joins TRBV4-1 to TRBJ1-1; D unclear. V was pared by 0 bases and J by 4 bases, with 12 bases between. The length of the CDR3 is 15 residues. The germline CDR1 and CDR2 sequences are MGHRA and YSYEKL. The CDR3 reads CASSQDVAVGTEAFF. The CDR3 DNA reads TGCGCCAGCAGCCAAGATGTGGCAGTTGGCACTGAAGCTTTCTTT.

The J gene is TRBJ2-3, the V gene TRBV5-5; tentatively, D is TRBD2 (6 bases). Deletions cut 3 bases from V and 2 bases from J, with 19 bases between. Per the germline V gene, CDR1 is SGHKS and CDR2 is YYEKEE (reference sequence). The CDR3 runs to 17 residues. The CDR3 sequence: CASSSGIRRGTTDTQYF. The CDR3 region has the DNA TGTGCCAGCAGCTCGGGGATTAGGAGGGGAACCACAGATACGCAGTATTTT.

The DNA for the CDR3 is TGTGCCAGCAGCCCGGGACAGATACCGAATTCACCCCTCCACTTT. Its translation is CASSPGQIPNSPLHF. The chain joins TRBV7-9 to TRBJ1-6, with 7 bases that match TRBD1. CDR3 length equals 15 residues. The germline CDR1 and CDR2 sequences are SEHNR and FQNEAQ (reference sequence). The trim removed 5 bases at V and 7 bases at J, leaving 8 bases unmatched.

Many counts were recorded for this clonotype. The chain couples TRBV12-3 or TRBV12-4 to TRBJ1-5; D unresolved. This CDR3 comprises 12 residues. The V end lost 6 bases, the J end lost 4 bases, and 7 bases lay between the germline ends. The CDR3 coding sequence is TGTGCCAGCAGCACGAATAATCAGCCCCAGCATTTT. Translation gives CASSTNNQPQHF.

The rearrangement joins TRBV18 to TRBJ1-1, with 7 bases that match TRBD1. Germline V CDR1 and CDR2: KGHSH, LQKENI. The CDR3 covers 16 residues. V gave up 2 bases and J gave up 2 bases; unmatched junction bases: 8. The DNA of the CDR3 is TGTGCCAGCTCACCAAGAAGGGGGCGTTTAAACACTGAAGCTTTCTTT. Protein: CASSPRRGRLNTEAFF. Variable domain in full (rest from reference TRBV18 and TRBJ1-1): NAGVMQNPRHLVRRRGQEARLRCSPMKGHSHVYWYRQLPEEGLKFMVYLQKENIIDESGMPKERFSAEFPKEGPSILRIQQVVRGDSAAYFCASSPRRGRLNTEAFFGQGTRLTVV.

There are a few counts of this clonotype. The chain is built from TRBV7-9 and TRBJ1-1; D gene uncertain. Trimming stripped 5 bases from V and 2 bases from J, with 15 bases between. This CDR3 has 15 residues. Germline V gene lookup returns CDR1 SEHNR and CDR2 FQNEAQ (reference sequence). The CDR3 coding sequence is TGTGCCAGCAGCCTACCGGCAGGCAGTAACACTGAAGCTTTCTTT. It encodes CASSLPAGSNTEAFF.

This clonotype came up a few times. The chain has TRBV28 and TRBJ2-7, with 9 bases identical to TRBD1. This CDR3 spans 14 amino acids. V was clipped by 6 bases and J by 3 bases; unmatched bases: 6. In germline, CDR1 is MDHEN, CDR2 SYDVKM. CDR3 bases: TGTGCCAGCAGAAACCGGGACAGGGTCTACGAGCAGTACTTC. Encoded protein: CASRNRDRVYEQYF.

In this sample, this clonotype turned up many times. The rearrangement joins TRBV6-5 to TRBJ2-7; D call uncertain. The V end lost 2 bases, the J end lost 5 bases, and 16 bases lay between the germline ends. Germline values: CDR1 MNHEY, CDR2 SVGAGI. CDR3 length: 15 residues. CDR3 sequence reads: CASSYAFQSSNEQYF. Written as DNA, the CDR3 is TGTGCCAGCAGTTACGCTTTCCAGAGCTCGAACGAGCAGTACTTC.

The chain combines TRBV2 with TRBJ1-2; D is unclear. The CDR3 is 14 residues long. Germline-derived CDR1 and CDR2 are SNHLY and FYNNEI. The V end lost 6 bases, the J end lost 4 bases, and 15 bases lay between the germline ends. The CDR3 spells CASSQSGLGYGYTF. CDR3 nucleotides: TGTGCCAGCAGCCAGTCCGGGTTGGGCTATGGCTACACCTTC. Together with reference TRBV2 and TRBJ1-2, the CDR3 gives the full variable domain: EPEVTQTPSHQVTQMGQEVILRCVPISNHLYFYWYRQILGQKVEFLVSFYNNEISEKSEIFDDQFSVERPDGSNFTLKIRSTKLEDSAMYFCASSQSGLGYGYTFGSGTRLTVV.

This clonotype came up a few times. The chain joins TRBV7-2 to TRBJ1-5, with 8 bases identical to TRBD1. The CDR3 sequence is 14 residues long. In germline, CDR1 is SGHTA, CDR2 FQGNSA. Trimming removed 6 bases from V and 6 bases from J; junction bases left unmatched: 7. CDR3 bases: TGTGCCAGCAGTCAGAGTGACAGGGGTCAGCCCCAGCATTTT. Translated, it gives CASSQSDRGQPQHF.

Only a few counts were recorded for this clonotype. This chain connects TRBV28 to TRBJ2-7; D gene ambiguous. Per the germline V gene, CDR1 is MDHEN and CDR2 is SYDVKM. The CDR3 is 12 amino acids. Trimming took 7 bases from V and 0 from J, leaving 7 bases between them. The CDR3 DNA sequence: TGTGCCAGCATTGGTGGCTCCTACGAGCAGTACTTC. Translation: CASIGGSYEQYF.

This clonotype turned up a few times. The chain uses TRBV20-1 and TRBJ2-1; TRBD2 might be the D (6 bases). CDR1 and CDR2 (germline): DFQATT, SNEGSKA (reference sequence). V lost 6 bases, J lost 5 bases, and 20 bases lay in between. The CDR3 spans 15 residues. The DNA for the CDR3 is TGCAGTGCCCCGACTTCAGGTGTAGCGGACAATGAGCAGTTCTTC. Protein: CSAPTSGVADNEQFF.

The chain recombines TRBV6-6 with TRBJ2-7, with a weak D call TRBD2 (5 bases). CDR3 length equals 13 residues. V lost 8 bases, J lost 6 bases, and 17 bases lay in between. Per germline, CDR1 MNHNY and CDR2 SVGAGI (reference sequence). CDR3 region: CASQLEAFGEQYF. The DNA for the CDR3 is TGTGCCAGCCAACTAGAGGCCTTTGGCGAGCAGTACTTC.

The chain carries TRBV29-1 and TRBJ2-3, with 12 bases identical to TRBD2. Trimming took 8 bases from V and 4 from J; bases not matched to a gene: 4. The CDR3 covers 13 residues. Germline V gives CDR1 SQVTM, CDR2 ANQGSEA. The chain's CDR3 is CSLTSGRPDTQYF. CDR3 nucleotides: TGCAGCCTGACTAGCGGGAGACCAGATACGCAGTATTTT.

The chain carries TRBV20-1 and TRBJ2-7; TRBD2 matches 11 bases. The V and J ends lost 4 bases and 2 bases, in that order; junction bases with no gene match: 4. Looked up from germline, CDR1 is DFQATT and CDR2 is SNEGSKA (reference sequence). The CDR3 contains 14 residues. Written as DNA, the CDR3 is TGCAGTGCTACCCTACTAGCGGGAGCCTACGAGCAGTACTTC. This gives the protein CSATLLAGAYEQYF.

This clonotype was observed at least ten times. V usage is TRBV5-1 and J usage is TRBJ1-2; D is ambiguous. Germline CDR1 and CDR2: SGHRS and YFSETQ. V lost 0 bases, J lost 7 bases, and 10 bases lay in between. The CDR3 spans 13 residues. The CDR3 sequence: CASSLDQFLGYTF. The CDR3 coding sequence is TGCGCCAGCAGCTTGGATCAGTTCCTTGGCTACACCTTC.

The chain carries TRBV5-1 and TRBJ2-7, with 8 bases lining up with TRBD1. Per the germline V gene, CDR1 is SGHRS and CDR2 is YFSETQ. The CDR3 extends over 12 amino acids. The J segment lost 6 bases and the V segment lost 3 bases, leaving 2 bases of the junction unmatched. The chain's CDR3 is CASSYTGGEQYF. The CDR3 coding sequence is TGCGCCAGCAGCTACACAGGGGGCGAGCAGTACTTC.

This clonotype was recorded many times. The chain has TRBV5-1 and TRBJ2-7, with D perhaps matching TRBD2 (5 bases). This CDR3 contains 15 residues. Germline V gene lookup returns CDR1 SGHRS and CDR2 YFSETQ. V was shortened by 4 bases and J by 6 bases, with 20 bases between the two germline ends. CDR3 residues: CASSRPGIVPSEQYF. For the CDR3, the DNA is TGCGCCAGCAGCCGACCGGGAATTGTCCCCTCCGAGCAGTACTTC.

Written as DNA, the CDR3 is TGTGCCAGCAGCCAAGGGCCATTCATGAACACTGAAGCTTTCTTT. Its protein product is CASSQGPFMNTEAFF. V gene TRBV3-1 combines with J gene TRBJ1-1; no definite D call. Deletions cut 1 base from V and 0 bases from J, with 9 bases between. The CDR3 is 15 residues long. Germline CDR1 LGHDT, CDR2 YNNKEL (reference sequence).